This T cell receptor (beta chain) was identified during a study of CD8 T cells in Susac syndrome. Random hexamers were used to reverse transcribe an amount of roughly 0.45 to 1 ug RNA. The amplification used immunoSEQ multiplex PCR on TCR beta CDR3; it spanned 54 Vbeta and 13 Jbeta. One entry per CDR3 protein, called by TCRdb with MiXCR from the immunoSEQ multiplex PCR reads. The sample includes 200,000 or so distinct CDR3 sequences, almost 96% of them seen just once. The authors sequenced TCR beta from blood CD8+ and CD4+ T cells. The authors negatively isolated CD8+ and CD4+ T cells and FACS-enriched TEMRA cells. This clonotype was recorded a few times. V gave up 5 bases and J gave up 9 bases; unmatched junction bases: 14. The germline V gene encodes CDR1 SGHTA and CDR2 FQGNSA. CDR3 size: 17 residues.

The sequenced sample consisted of CD4+ T cells from PBMCs. The source is a human donor with multiple sclerosis. The chain couples TRBV7-2 to TRBJ1-6; 9 bases are a match to TRBD1. The CDR3 nucleotides are TGTGCCAGCAGCCGTACAGGGGGCGCCATCCTTGGTTCACCCCTCCACTTT. Its protein is CASSRTGGAILGSPLHF.